The 4 T cell receptor beta chains below all came from one sample that was sequenced in a study of CXCR3-negative and CXCR3-positive naive CD8 T cells (dated by TCRdb to between 2017 and 2020). Overall results and qualifications from the work: TRB CDR3s from CXCR3-positive naive cells showed higher hydrophobicity (lower Kidera factor 4), lower energy, and higher strength and volume indices than CXCR3-negative naive cells.

For sequencing, a NextSeq 550 was employed. The Human TCR Profiling Kit (MiLaboratory) was used to prepare UMI-labeled 5' RACE TRB cDNA libraries. TCRdb reprocessed the reads and provides one entry for every CDR3 protein sequence; no DNA is given. The table kept for this sample lists about 110,000 distinct CDR3 sequences. The leading ten clones occupy over 0.35% of the sample. Their antigen targets remain unknown. The specimen was naive CXCR3+ CD8+ T cells from blood. Explained via the paper, the cell subset or site label denotes: CD45RO-CCR7+CD27+CD95- naive CD8+ T cells expressing CXCR3 (TNR3+). The receptors shown here come from a human donor in good health. Some clones in this sample may be carry-over from other donors' samples.

The CDR3 sequence is CASSPQTASTSGRAYEQYF. The rearrangement uses TRBV18 and TRBJ2-7; TCRdb's D gene call, TRBD2, goes unchecked for lack of DNA. The CDR3 is made up of 19 amino acids. Germline assignment: CDR1 KGHSH and CDR2 LQKENI.

The genes are TRBV19 and TRBJ2-1. The CDR3 is 12 residues long. The germline CDR1 and CDR2 sequences are LNHDA and SQIVND (reference sequence). The chain's CDR3 is CASSNSYNEQFF.

The chain carries TRBV5-1 and TRBJ2-1; without DNA, the TCRdb call of TRBD1 cannot be checked. The CDR3 has 15 amino acids. Germline V gives CDR1 SGHRS, CDR2 YFSETQ. CDR3: CASSPRVGSYNEQFF.

V usage is TRBV28 and J usage is TRBJ1-2; TCRdb calls TRBD1, which cannot be checked without DNA. The CDR3 runs 16 residues. Germline V gene data show CDR1 as MDHEN and CDR2 as SYDVKM. CDR3 residues: CASSSLDGQGVYGYTF.